The 28 T cell receptor beta chains below come from one sample, sequenced in a study of CD8+ T cells in alopecia areata. Sequencing used cDNA as its template, made by extracting RNA and reverse transcribing it. Profiled with immunoSEQ multiplex PCR; TCRdb holds only in-frame clones, not every one. The repertoire consists of 200,000 to 250,000 clones, with 67% occurring once and the leading ten covering approximately 1.2%. The starting material was CD4+ T cells sorted from blood, obtained at week 0. These receptor sequences come from a human donor with alopecia areata.

The rearrangement joins TRBV14 to TRBJ2-3; 10 bases map to TRBD2. The germline V gene has CDR1 SGHDN and CDR2 FVKESK. The CDR3 has 14 residues. With 4 bases clipped from V and 6 bases from J, the junction kept 4 bases outside the gene matches. The CDR3 DNA is TGTGCCAGCAGCCCGAGCGGGGGGGCTGATACGCAGTATTTT. Translating it yields CASSPSGGADTQYF.

V gene TRBV7-9 combines with J gene TRBJ1-4; D might be TRBD1 (5 bases). Deletions cut 5 bases from V and 10 bases from J, with 5 bases between. The CDR3 covers 10 residues. Per the germline V gene, CDR1 is SEHNR and CDR2 is FQNEAQ (reference sequence). The CDR3 sequence: CASSGGKLFF. CDR3 in DNA: TGTGCCAGCAGCGGGGGAAAACTGTTTTTT.

This rearrangement joins TRBV13 to TRBJ2-2, with D unresolved. Germline values: CDR1 PRHDT, CDR2 FYEKMQ (reference sequence). Trimming took 3 bases from V and 4 from J, leaving 12 bases between them. This CDR3 has 15 residues. CDR3 sequence (DNA): TGTGCCAGCAGCTTCAACACTCTCTCCACCGGGGAGCTGTTTTTT. It specifies CASSFNTLSTGELFF.

This chain links TRBV7-2 with TRBJ2-1; D is uncertain. The CDR3 spans 14 residues. Between the trimmed V and J ends, which lost 5 bases and 7 bases, there was a span of 15 bases. Per the germline V gene, CDR1 is SGHTA and CDR2 is FQGNSA. CDR3 loop: CASSPARLVNEQFF. CDR3 in DNA: TGTGCCAGCAGCCCCGCTCGCTTAGTGAATGAGCAGTTCTTC.

The chain uses TRBV5-1 and TRBJ1-1, with 9 bases fitting TRBD1. There are 14 residues in the CDR3. J lost 2 bases, V lost 4 bases, and 3 bases had no gene match. CDR1 SGHRS and CDR2 YFSETQ come from the germline V gene. CDR3 amino acids: CASSVDRGNTEAFF. CDR3 DNA: TGCGCCAGCAGCGTGGACAGGGGAAACACTGAAGCTTTCTTT.

The chain combines TRBV4-1 with TRBJ2-5; 11 bases map to TRBD2. The CDR3 totals 16 residues. The trim removed 4 bases at V and 5 bases at J, leaving 9 bases unmatched. Germline values: CDR1 MGHRA, CDR2 YSYEKL. The CDR3 DNA reads TGCGCCAGCAGCCGGACTAGCGGGCCGTCGGGGGAGACCCAGTACTTC. It codes for CASSRTSGPSGETQYF.

The rearrangement uses TRBV5-1 and TRBJ2-5; 8 nucleotides line up with TRBD2. The CDR3 has 15 amino acids. Trimming removed 2 bases from V and 4 bases from J; junction bases left unmatched: 7. The germline CDR1 and CDR2 sequences are SGHRS and YFSETQ. The CDR3 loop is CASSLAGVLGETQYF. The CDR3 nucleotides read TGCGCCAGCAGCTTAGCGGGGGTCTTGGGAGAGACCCAGTACTTC.

This clone was detected many times. V gene TRBV6-5 combines with J gene TRBJ2-7, with D tentatively TRBD1 (6 bases). Germline CDR1 and CDR2: MNHEY and SVGAGI. The CDR3 length is 13 residues. Trimming shortened V by 4 bases and J by 1 base, and 8 bases separated the two germline ends. The CDR3 nucleotides are TGTGCCAGCAGTTCAGGGGTTTCCTACGAGCAGTACTTC. Protein product: CASSSGVSYEQYF.

This clone has just a few counts. The chain uses TRBV29-1 and TRBJ2-2; unclear D gene. V was cut by 4 bases and J by 0 bases, with 9 bases left in between. The CDR3 has 14 amino acids. Germline-derived CDR1 and CDR2 are SQVTM and ANQGSEA. The CDR3 region has the DNA TGCAGCGTTGCGAGAGCAGCGAACACCGGGGAGCTGTTTTTT. It yields the protein CSVARAANTGELFF.

The chain recombines TRBV30 with TRBJ2-3; D is perhaps TRBD2 (6 bases). Germline V gene lookup returns CDR1 GTSNPN and CDR2 SVGIG (reference sequence). Trimming pared 4 bases from V and 2 bases from J, leaving 10 bases between. The CDR3 loop spans 13 amino acids. CDR3 region: CAWTPGDTDTQYF. In DNA, the CDR3 is TGTGCCTGGACCCCGGGGGACACAGATACGCAGTATTTT.

This chain links TRBV19 with TRBJ2-5; 10 bases match TRBD1. This CDR3 comprises 15 residues. Trimming removed 9 bases from V and 9 bases from J; junction bases left unmatched: 16. Germline V lookup: CDR1 LNHDA, CDR2 SQIVND (reference sequence). This chain's CDR3 is CASGEKTGGGHPQYF. DNA for the CDR3: TGTGCCAGCGGAGAAAAGACAGGGGGCGGCCATCCCCAGTACTTC.

This sequence joins TRBV2 and TRBJ2-5; D gene ambiguous. Germline CDR1 SNHLY, CDR2 FYNNEI. The CDR3 has 16 amino acids. The germline V and J ends were trimmed by 4 bases and 2 bases, with 17 bases remaining between them. In nucleotides, the CDR3 is TGTGCCAGCAGTGGGACCAGCCCCCCCGGGCAAGAGACCCAGTACTTC. This encodes CASSGTSPPGQETQYF.

For this clone: The identical CDR3 is also encoded by other nucleotide sequences in the sample. The chain links TRBV30 to TRBJ2-7; either TRBD1 or TRBD2 may fit D (5 bases each). In germline, CDR1 is GTSNPN, CDR2 SVGIG (reference sequence). CDR3 length: 13 residues. Between the trimmed V and J ends, which lost 0 bases and 2 bases, there was a span of 8 bases. CDR3 sequence reads: CAWSVLGAYEQYF. As DNA, the CDR3 is TGTGCCTGGAGTGTACTGGGGGCCTACGAGCAGTACTTC.

The count of this clone is one. The chain carries TRBV27 and TRBJ1-1; the D gene is possibly TRBD1 (5 bases). V gave up 4 bases and J gave up 5 bases, with 14 bases separating them. Germline CDR1 reads MNHEY; CDR2 reads SMNVEV (reference sequence). This CDR3 contains 14 residues. Here the CDR3 DNA reads TGTGCCAGCAGTTGGCGGGGCGCGGAGACTGAAGCTTTCTTT. Translated, it gives CASSWRGAETEAFF.

The V call is TRBV7-2, the J call TRBJ2-7; 9 bases align to TRBD1. The trim removed 1 base at V and 4 bases at J, leaving 5 bases unmatched. The CDR3 covers 15 residues. Germline CDR1 SGHTA, CDR2 FQGNSA. The CDR3 loop is CASSLDTGGLYEQYF. DNA of the CDR3: TGTGCCAGCAGCTTAGATACAGGGGGCTTGTACGAGCAGTACTTC.

V and J are TRBV6-4 and TRBJ2-3, with 10 bases lining up with TRBD1. The V gene's germline CDR1 is MRHNA and CDR2 SNTAGT. The V gene end was trimmed by 6 bases and the J gene end by 0 bases; junction bases not matched to a gene: 3. This CDR3 has 15 amino acids. CDR3 bases: TGTGCCAGCAGCCCGGGACAGGGGAGCACAGATACGCAGTATTTT. Translation: CASSPGQGSTDTQYF.

The rearrangement joins TRBV5-6 to TRBJ2-1; 7 nucleotides match TRBD1. The length of the CDR3 is 11 residues. Germline V lookup: CDR1 SGHDT, CDR2 YYEEEE. V lost 4 bases, J lost 14 bases, and 6 bases stayed unmatched. CDR3 residues: CASSLGQVKFF. The CDR3 DNA sequence: TGTGCCAGCAGCCTAGGACAGGTGAAGTTCTTC.

In this sample, this clone turned up a few times. V and J are TRBV2 and TRBJ2-5; no clear D. The length of the CDR3 is 15 residues. Germline V CDR1 and CDR2: SNHLY, FYNNEI. V shed 0 bases and J shed 1 base, with 9 bases lying between them. CDR3 region: CASSEALTFQETQYF. The CDR3 nucleotides read TGTGCCAGCAGTGAAGCGCTTACTTTCCAAGAGACCCAGTACTTC.

The chain carries TRBV5-5 and TRBJ1-2; 8 bases fit TRBD1. The germline gives CDR1 SGHKS, CDR2 YYEKEE (reference sequence). The CDR3 loop spans 15 amino acids. After removal of 4 bases from V and 6 bases from J, the junction contained 11 bases not matched to a gene. CDR3 sequence reads: CASSTSRDRYHGYTF. CDR3 sequence (DNA): TGTGCCAGCAGCACGTCCCGGGACAGGTACCATGGCTACACCTTC.

The chain combines TRBV29-1 with TRBJ2-5; D is unclear. V lost 3 bases to trimming and J lost 1 base, with 6 bases between them. The CDR3 is 12 amino acids. Germline values: CDR1 SQVTM, CDR2 ANQGSEA. CDR3 nucleotide sequence: TGCAGCGTTGAGGGATCCCAAGAGACCCAGTACTTC. It encodes CSVEGSQETQYF.

This chain links TRBV29-1 with TRBJ2-1; D is perhaps TRBD1 (6 bases). From germline, CDR1 is SQVTM and CDR2 ANQGSEA. The CDR3 sequence is 14 residues long. V lost 7 bases and J 0 bases, leaving 13 bases between the germline ends. The CDR3: CSAKLRGSYNEQFF. Here the CDR3 DNA reads TGCAGCGCCAAACTCAGGGGCTCCTACAATGAGCAGTTCTTC.

This chain joins TRBV29-1 and TRBJ2-1; D not certain. Trimming pared 2 bases from V and 5 bases from J, leaving 7 bases between. The CDR3 length is 12 residues. Germline V gene lookup returns CDR1 SQVTM and CDR2 ANQGSEA. CDR3 region: CSVELPNNEQFF. Here the CDR3 DNA reads TGCAGCGTTGAACTTCCAAACAATGAGCAGTTCTTC.

This chain joins TRBV4-1 and TRBJ2-1; D tentatively fits TRBD1 or TRBD2 (6 bases each). The CDR3 has 15 residues. Looked up from germline, CDR1 is MGHRA and CDR2 is YSYEKL. Trimming pared 1 base from V and 8 bases from J, leaving 15 bases between. The CDR3 DNA is TGCGCCAGCAGCCAAGGGGGGGCCGGTTGGTATGAGCAGTTCTTC. This codes for CASSQGGAGWYEQFF.

This chain links TRBV25-1 with TRBJ2-7; 10 bases map to TRBD1. The trim removed 5 bases at V and 5 bases at J, leaving 15 bases unmatched. The CDR3 loop spans 17 amino acids. CDR1 and CDR2 from the germline V gene are MGHDK and SYGVNS. The CDR3 DNA is TGTGCCAGCAGTCCACCGCCCCGGGACAGGGGAAGCGACGAGCAGTACTTC. Translation gives CASSPPPRDRGSDEQYF.

The V gene is TRBV5-6, the J gene TRBJ1-5; TRBD1 matches 11 bases. CDR1 is SGHDT, CDR2 YYEEEE, per germline. This CDR3 has 16 residues. V lost 4 bases to trimming and J lost 4 bases; unmatched junction nucleotides: 7. The CDR3 region is CASSPAGTGGNQPQHF. CDR3 nucleotides: TGTGCCAGCAGCCCCGCCGGGACAGGGGGTAATCAGCCCCAGCATTTT.

This sequence joins TRBV29-1 and TRBJ2-6; 7 bases are a match to TRBD1. The CDR3 runs 14 residues. The V and J ends lost 6 bases and 2 bases, in that order; junction bases with no gene match: 4. Germline CDR1 is SQVTM and CDR2 is ANQGSEA. In DNA form, the CDR3 reads TGCAGCGTCTCCGACAGGGCTGGGGCCAACGTCCTGACTTTC. Its protein is CSVSDRAGANVLTF.

This clone was observed a few times. This rearrangement joins TRBV4-3 to TRBJ1-5, with unresolved D. The germline gives CDR1 LGHNA, CDR2 YSLEER. The CDR3 runs 14 residues. V lost 1 base to trimming and J lost 10 bases, with 14 bases between them. Here the CDR3 DNA reads TGCGCCAGCAGCCAAGTGGGAGCGGTGAGACCCCAGCATTTT. This encodes CASSQVGAVRPQHF.

Only one count was recorded for this clone. V is TRBV6-6 and J is TRBJ1-4, with D possibly matching TRBD1 (6 bases). V was pared by 8 bases and J by 7 bases, with 14 bases between. The CDR3 sequence is 13 residues long. Germline V gene data show CDR1 as MNHNY and CDR2 as SVGAGI (reference sequence). The CDR3 spells CASGGHSSEKLFF. For the CDR3, the DNA is TGTGCCAGCGGGGGACATTCGAGTGAAAAACTGTTTTTT.